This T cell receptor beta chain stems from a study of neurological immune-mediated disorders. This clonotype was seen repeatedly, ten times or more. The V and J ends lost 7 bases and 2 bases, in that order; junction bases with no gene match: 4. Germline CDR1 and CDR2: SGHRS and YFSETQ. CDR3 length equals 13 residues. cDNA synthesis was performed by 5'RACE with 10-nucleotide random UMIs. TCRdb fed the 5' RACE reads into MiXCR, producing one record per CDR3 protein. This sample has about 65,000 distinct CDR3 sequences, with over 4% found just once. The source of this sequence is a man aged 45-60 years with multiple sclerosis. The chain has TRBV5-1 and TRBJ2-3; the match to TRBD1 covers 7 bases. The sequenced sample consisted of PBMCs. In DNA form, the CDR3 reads TGCGCCAGCGGACAGGTAAACACAGATACGCAGTATTTT. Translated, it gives CASGQVNTDTQYF.